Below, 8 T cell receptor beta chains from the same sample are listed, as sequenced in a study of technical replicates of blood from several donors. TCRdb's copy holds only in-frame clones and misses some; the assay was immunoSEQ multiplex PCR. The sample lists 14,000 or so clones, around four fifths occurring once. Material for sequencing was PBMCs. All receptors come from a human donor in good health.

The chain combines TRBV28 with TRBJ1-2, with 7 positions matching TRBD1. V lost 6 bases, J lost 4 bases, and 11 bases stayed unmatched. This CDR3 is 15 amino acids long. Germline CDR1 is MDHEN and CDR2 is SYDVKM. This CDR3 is CASRTPTGSAYGYTF. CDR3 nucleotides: TGTGCCAGCAGGACCCCGACAGGGAGCGCCTATGGCTACACCTTC.

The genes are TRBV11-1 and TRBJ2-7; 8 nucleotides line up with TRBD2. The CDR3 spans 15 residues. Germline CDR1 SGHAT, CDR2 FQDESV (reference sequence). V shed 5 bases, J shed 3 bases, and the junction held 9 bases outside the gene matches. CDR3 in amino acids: CASSESGSLRYEQYF. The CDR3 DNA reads TGTGCCAGCAGCGAAAGCGGGAGCCTTCGCTACGAGCAGTACTTC.

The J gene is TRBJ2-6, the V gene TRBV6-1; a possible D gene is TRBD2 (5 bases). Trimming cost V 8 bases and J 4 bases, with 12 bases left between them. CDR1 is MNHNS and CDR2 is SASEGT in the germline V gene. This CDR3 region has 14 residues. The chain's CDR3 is CASSSGGGANVLTF. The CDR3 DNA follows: TGTGCCAGCTCCAGCGGTGGCGGGGCCAACGTCCTGACTTTC.

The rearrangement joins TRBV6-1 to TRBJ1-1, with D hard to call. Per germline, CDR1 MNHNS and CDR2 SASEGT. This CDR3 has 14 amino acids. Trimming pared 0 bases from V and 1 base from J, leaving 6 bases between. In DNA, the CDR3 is TGTGCCAGCAGTGAAGCGCTAGCGAACACTGAAGCTTTCTTT. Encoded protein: CASSEALANTEAFF.

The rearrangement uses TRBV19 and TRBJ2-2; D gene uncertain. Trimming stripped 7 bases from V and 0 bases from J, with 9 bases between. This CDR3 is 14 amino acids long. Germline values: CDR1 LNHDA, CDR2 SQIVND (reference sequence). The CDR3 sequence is CASMHRTNTGELFF. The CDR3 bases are TGTGCCAGTATGCACAGAACGAACACCGGGGAGCTGTTTTTT.

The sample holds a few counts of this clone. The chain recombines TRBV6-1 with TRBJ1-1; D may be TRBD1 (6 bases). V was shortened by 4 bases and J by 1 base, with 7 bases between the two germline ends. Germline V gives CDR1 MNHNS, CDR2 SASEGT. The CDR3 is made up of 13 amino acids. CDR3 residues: CASSGQANTEAFF. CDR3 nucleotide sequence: TGTGCCAGCAGTGGACAGGCGAACACTGAAGCTTTCTTT.

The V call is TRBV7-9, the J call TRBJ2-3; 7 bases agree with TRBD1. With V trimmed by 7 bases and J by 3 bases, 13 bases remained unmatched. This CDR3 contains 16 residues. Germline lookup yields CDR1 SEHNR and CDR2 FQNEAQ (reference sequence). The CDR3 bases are TGTGCCAGCACCGATCAGGGGGAATTTGCAACAGATACGCAGTATTTT. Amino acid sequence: CASTDQGEFATDTQYF.

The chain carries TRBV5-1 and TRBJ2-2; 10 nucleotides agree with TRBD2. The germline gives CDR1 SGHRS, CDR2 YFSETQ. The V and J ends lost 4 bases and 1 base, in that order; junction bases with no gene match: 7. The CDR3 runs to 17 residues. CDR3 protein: CASSPARTSGNTGELFF. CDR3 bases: TGCGCCAGCAGCCCCGCTAGGACTAGCGGGAACACCGGGGAGCTGTTTTTT.